Listed below are T cell receptor beta chains from one sample, sequenced in a study of early T cells in non-severe SARS-CoV-2 infection. TCRdb re-called the 5' RACE reads with MiXCR, one entry per CDR3 protein. The table records tens of thousands of distinct CDR3 sequences, 9.5% to 13% of them present only once. Material for sequencing was whole blood. These receptors originate from an adult who was a healthcare worker with PCR-confirmed SARS-CoV-2 infection or an uninfected control (not recorded which). The CDR3 runs from the conserved cysteine through the conserved F or W. A D gene is named only where the DNA matches it firmly. Part of the rows lack a size; the others show once, few, many or a class for expanded clones.

CDR3 DNA: TGTGCCACCAGTGATCCGAAAACAGGGGGCCGGGATGAGCAGTTCTTC; CDR3 protein: CATSDPKTGGRDEQFF; CDR3 length: 16; V gene: TRBV24-1; J gene: TRBJ2-1; D gene: TRBD1; clone size: -
CDR3 DNA: TGCGCCAGCAGCTTGGGGGGGCTTCAGCCCCAGCATTTT; CDR3 protein: CASSLGGLQPQHF; CDR3 length: 13; V gene: TRBV5-1; J gene: TRBJ1-5; D gene: -; clone size: few
CDR3 DNA: TGTGCCAGCAGTTACTCGATAGGGAGGGAAGAGACCCAGTACTTC; CDR3 protein: CASSYSIGREETQYF; CDR3 length: 15; V gene: TRBV6-6; J gene: TRBJ2-5; D gene: TRBD2; clone size: -
CDR3 DNA: TGCGCCAGCAGCCAAAGGCAAGGGAGCTATGGCTACACCTTC; CDR3 protein: CASSQRQGSYGYTF; CDR3 length: 14; V gene: TRBV4-1; J gene: TRBJ1-2; D gene: -; clone size: -
CDR3 DNA: TGTGCCAGCAGCTTAGGGGGTTCCCAAGAGACCCAGTACTTC; CDR3 protein: CASSLGGSQETQYF; CDR3 length: 14; V gene: TRBV7-6; J gene: TRBJ2-5; D gene: -; clone size: -
CDR3 DNA: TGTGCCTGGAGTGGGGGGACCACTCTGAACACTGAAGCTTTCTTT; CDR3 protein: CAWSGGTTLNTEAFF; CDR3 length: 15; V gene: TRBV30; J gene: TRBJ1-1; D gene: -; clone size: few
CDR3 DNA: TGTGCCAGCAGCAAACGGGACGCCTCCTCGCAGTATTTT; CDR3 protein: CASSKRDASSQYF; CDR3 length: 13; V gene: TRBV7-9; J gene: TRBJ2-3; D gene: -; clone size: few
CDR3 DNA: TGCAGTGCTAGTGGCGGCTACACCTTC; CDR3 protein: CSASGGYTF; CDR3 length: 9; V gene: TRBV20-1; J gene: TRBJ1-2; D gene: -; clone size: -
CDR3 DNA: TGTGCCAGCTCACCCAGAGGGGTAGAGTACGAGCAGTACTTC; CDR3 protein: CASSPRGVEYEQYF; CDR3 length: 14; V gene: TRBV18; J gene: TRBJ2-7; D gene: -; clone size: -
CDR3 DNA: TGTGCCAGCAGCTTAGCGGGAGGATGGGATACGCAGTATTTT; CDR3 protein: CASSLAGGWDTQYF; CDR3 length: 14; V gene: TRBV7-2; J gene: TRBJ2-3; D gene: -; clone size: few
CDR3 DNA: TGCGCCAGCAGCTTGAGGGGGGCCTACGAGCAGTACTTC; CDR3 protein: CASSLRGAYEQYF; CDR3 length: 13; V gene: TRBV5-1; J gene: TRBJ2-7; D gene: -; clone size: -
CDR3 DNA: TGTGCCGGAAGGGCACGCAACACCGGGGAGCTGTTTTTT; CDR3 protein: CAGRARNTGELFF; CDR3 length: 13; V gene: TRBV19; J gene: TRBJ2-2; D gene: -; clone size: few
CDR3 DNA: TGTGCCAGCAGTGAAGACGGACTAGCGGATGAGCAGTTCTTC; CDR3 protein: CASSEDGLADEQFF; CDR3 length: 14; V gene: TRBV6-1; J gene: TRBJ2-1; D gene: TRBD2; clone size: few
CDR3 DNA: TGTGCCAGCAGTGGGGCGGCGGGGACCGGGGAGCTGTTTTTT; CDR3 protein: CASSGAAGTGELFF; CDR3 length: 14; V gene: TRBV7-3; J gene: TRBJ2-2; D gene: -; clone size: -
CDR3 DNA: TGTGCCAGCAGCTTAATACCCCCTCGGAAGCGAGAAGAGACCCAGTACTTC; CDR3 protein: CASSLIPPRKREETQYF; CDR3 length: 17; V gene: TRBV11-3; J gene: TRBJ2-5; D gene: -; clone size: few
CDR3 DNA: TGTGCCAGCAGTGTTGGCCAGCCCGAGACCCAGTACTTC; CDR3 protein: CASSVGQPETQYF; CDR3 length: 13; V gene: TRBV2; J gene: TRBJ2-5; D gene: -; clone size: -
CDR3 DNA: TGTGCCAGCAGAGGACAGGGGACCTATACTTCACCCCTCCACTTT; CDR3 protein: CASRGQGTYTSPLHF; CDR3 length: 15; V gene: TRBV7-9; J gene: TRBJ1-6; D gene: TRBD1; clone size: many
CDR3 DNA: TGCAGTGCTAGTTTACGGACCGCCTACAATGAGCAGTTCTTC; CDR3 protein: CSASLRTAYNEQFF; CDR3 length: 14; V gene: TRBV20-1; J gene: TRBJ2-1; D gene: -; clone size: many
CDR3 DNA: TGCGCCAGCAGCGCACTAGCGGGAGCGACAGATACGCAGTATTTT; CDR3 protein: CASSALAGATDTQYF; CDR3 length: 15; V gene: TRBV5-1; J gene: TRBJ2-3; D gene: TRBD2; clone size: many
CDR3 DNA: TGTGCCAGCAGCTTCGTAGCGGGGACCACAGATACGCAGTATTTT; CDR3 protein: CASSFVAGTTDTQYF; CDR3 length: 15; V gene: TRBV7-2; J gene: TRBJ2-3; D gene: TRBD2; clone size: -
CDR3 DNA: TGTGCCAGCAGCCCCCCGACTAGCGGGGGGTACAATGAGCAGTTCTTC; CDR3 protein: CASSPPTSGGYNEQFF; CDR3 length: 16; V gene: TRBV7-9; J gene: TRBJ2-1; D gene: TRBD2; clone size: -
CDR3 DNA: TGTGCCAGCACCCCACTAGCGCCCAGCTCCTACAATGAGCAGTTCTTC; CDR3 protein: CASTPLAPSSYNEQFF; CDR3 length: 16; V gene: TRBV6-5; J gene: TRBJ2-1; D gene: TRBD2; clone size: -
CDR3 DNA: TGTGCCAGCAGTTCCGCCGGGACAAACTATGGCTACACCTTC; CDR3 protein: CASSSAGTNYGYTF; CDR3 length: 14; V gene: TRBV28; J gene: TRBJ1-2; D gene: -; clone size: -
CDR3 DNA: TGTGCCAGCAGCGCACTAGAATTAGCCAAAAACATTCAGTACTTC; CDR3 protein: CASSALELAKNIQYF; CDR3 length: 15; V gene: TRBV2; J gene: TRBJ2-4; D gene: -; clone size: many
CDR3 DNA: TGTGCCAGCAGCCGTTTAGCGGGAGCCGGGGAGACCCAGTACTTC; CDR3 protein: CASSRLAGAGETQYF; CDR3 length: 15; V gene: TRBV27; J gene: TRBJ2-5; D gene: TRBD2; clone size: many
CDR3 DNA: TGTGCCAGCAGTTACTCGACGCGCGGGAGCCCCGCAGATACGCAGTATTTT; CDR3 protein: CASSYSTRGSPADTQYF; CDR3 length: 17; V gene: TRBV6-5; J gene: TRBJ2-3; D gene: TRBD2; clone size: few
CDR3 DNA: TGTGCCAGCAGCCATGGATTGGCGGGGAATGAAAAACTGTTTTTT; CDR3 protein: CASSHGLAGNEKLFF; CDR3 length: 15; V gene: TRBV3-1; J gene: TRBJ1-4; D gene: -; clone size: -
CDR3 DNA: TGTGCCAGCAGCTCCCGGACAGGGGGCTACTATGGCTACACCTTC; CDR3 protein: CASSSRTGGYYGYTF; CDR3 length: 15; V gene: TRBV9; J gene: TRBJ1-2; D gene: TRBD1; clone size: -
CDR3 DNA: TGTGCCAGCAGTCCAGGGACAGCACAAGAGACCCAGTACTTC; CDR3 protein: CASSPGTAQETQYF; CDR3 length: 14; V gene: TRBV2; J gene: TRBJ2-5; D gene: TRBD1; clone size: few
CDR3 DNA: TGTGCCAGCAGGCCTACTAGTTACGAGCAGTACTTC; CDR3 protein: CASRPTSYEQYF; CDR3 length: 12; V gene: TRBV6-1; J gene: TRBJ2-7; D gene: -; clone size: many
CDR3 DNA: TGTGCCAGCAGCTCGCAGGGGGCGCCGGTGTCAACTAATGAAAAACTGTTTTTT; CDR3 protein: CASSSQGAPVSTNEKLFF; CDR3 length: 18; V gene: TRBV7-2; J gene: TRBJ1-4; D gene: TRBD1; clone size: -
CDR3 DNA: TGCGCCAGCAGCTATATAGCGGGGGATGAGCAGTTCTTC; CDR3 protein: CASSYIAGDEQFF; CDR3 length: 13; V gene: TRBV4-1; J gene: TRBJ2-1; D gene: TRBD2; clone size: few
CDR3 DNA: TGTGCCAGCAGCCCCCAGGCGGGACTGGAAGTGAATGAGCAGTTCTTC; CDR3 protein: CASSPQAGLEVNEQFF; CDR3 length: 16; V gene: TRBV11-3; J gene: TRBJ2-1; D gene: -; clone size: few
CDR3 DNA: TGTGCCAGCAGCTTAGCCCATGGACTAGCAGATACGCAGTATTTT; CDR3 protein: CASSLAHGLADTQYF; CDR3 length: 15; V gene: TRBV7-9; J gene: TRBJ2-3; D gene: TRBD2; clone size: -
CDR3 DNA: TGTGCCAGCAGCACGTTGGTGCAGGGTCCAGATACGCAGTATTTT; CDR3 protein: CASSTLVQGPDTQYF; CDR3 length: 15; V gene: TRBV11-2; J gene: TRBJ2-3; D gene: -; clone size: many
CDR3 DNA: TGTGCCAGCAGCCTGGGGCCCCTCCGCGGGACCGGGGAGCTGTTTTTT; CDR3 protein: CASSLGPLRGTGELFF; CDR3 length: 16; V gene: TRBV3-1; J gene: TRBJ2-2; D gene: -; clone size: few
CDR3 DNA: TGCAGTCTTGGGACTAGCGGTACGCAGTATTTT; CDR3 protein: CSLGTSGTQYF; CDR3 length: 11; V gene: TRBV20-1; J gene: TRBJ2-3; D gene: TRBD2; clone size: few
CDR3 DNA: TGCAGTGCTAGACGGCAGGGGAACACTGAAGCTTTCTTT; CDR3 protein: CSARRQGNTEAFF; CDR3 length: 13; V gene: TRBV20-1; J gene: TRBJ1-1; D gene: -; clone size: -
CDR3 DNA: TGTGCCATCGTCGGTAGCGGGGTAGAGACCCAGTACTTC; CDR3 protein: CAIVGSGVETQYF; CDR3 length: 13; V gene: TRBV2; J gene: TRBJ2-5; D gene: TRBD2; clone size: -
CDR3 DNA: TGCGCCAGCAGCTTGGAGGTAGGACAGCCCCAGCATTTT; CDR3 protein: CASSLEVGQPQHF; CDR3 length: 13; V gene: TRBV5-1; J gene: TRBJ1-5; D gene: -; clone size: many
CDR3 DNA: TGTGCCAGCAGCGTAGAGGGGGTAGGAGATACGCAGTATTTT; CDR3 protein: CASSVEGVGDTQYF; CDR3 length: 14; V gene: TRBV9; J gene: TRBJ2-3; D gene: -; clone size: -
CDR3 DNA: TGCAGTGCTAGAGATACAGGACTAGCGTGGTACAATGAGCAGTTCTTC; CDR3 protein: CSARDTGLAWYNEQFF; CDR3 length: 16; V gene: TRBV20-1; J gene: TRBJ2-1; D gene: TRBD2; clone size: few
CDR3 DNA: TGCAGCGTTGCACACCCCGGAACCTACGAGCAGTACTTC; CDR3 protein: CSVAHPGTYEQYF; CDR3 length: 13; V gene: TRBV29-1; J gene: TRBJ2-7; D gene: -; clone size: -
CDR3 DNA: TGTGCCAGCTGGACGCTGAACACCGGGGAGCTGTTTTTT; CDR3 protein: CASWTLNTGELFF; CDR3 length: 13; V gene: TRBV2; J gene: TRBJ2-2; D gene: -; clone size: few
CDR3 DNA: TGTGCCAGCAGCCCAAAACTGACCGCTAACTATGGCTACACCTTC; CDR3 protein: CASSPKLTANYGYTF; CDR3 length: 15; V gene: TRBV3-1; J gene: TRBJ1-2; D gene: -; clone size: few